A selection of T cell receptor beta chains follows, all from one sample in a study of neurological immune-mediated disorders. One entry per CDR3 protein, called by TCRdb with MiXCR from the 5' RACE reads. The repertoire holds around 60,000 distinct CDR3 sequences, with around 3.4% as singletons. Input material: PBMCs. These receptors were collected from a woman between 55 and 75 years old with multiple sclerosis. Both conserved end residues are part of each CDR3. A D gene is named only where the DNA matches it firmly. For some rows the clone size is stated as once, few or many, or as a class when expanded; others skip it.

abundance: many; v_gene: TRBV7-9; j_gene: TRBJ2-2; d_gene: TRBD1; CDR3aa: CASSLARDRGLSNTGELFF; CDR3nt: TGTGCCAGCAGCTTAGCCCGGGACAGGGGACTTTCGAACACCGGGGAGCTGTTTTTT
abundance: many; v_gene: TRBV29-1; j_gene: TRBJ1-1; d_gene: TRBD1; CDR3aa: CSASRQGLNTEAFF; CDR3nt: TGCAGCGCCAGCCGACAGGGCTTGAACACTGAAGCTTTCTTT
abundance: many; v_gene: TRBV12-3/TRBV12-4; j_gene: TRBJ1-1; d_gene: TRBD1; CDR3aa: CASSSAGTVVMNTEAFF; CDR3nt: TGTGCCAGCAGTTCCGCCGGGACAGTGGTAATGAACACTGAAGCTTTCTTT
abundance: many; v_gene: TRBV29-1; j_gene: TRBJ1-2; d_gene: .; CDR3aa: CSVATRRDGYTF; CDR3nt: TGCAGCGTCGCTACCCGAAGGGATGGCTACACCTTC
abundance: many; v_gene: TRBV20-1; j_gene: TRBJ2-1; d_gene: TRBD2; CDR3aa: CSARTGLAGAYNEQFF; CDR3nt: TGCAGTGCTAGGACGGGACTAGCGGGAGCATACAATGAGCAGTTCTTC
abundance: many; v_gene: TRBV7-2; j_gene: TRBJ2-7; d_gene: TRBD1; CDR3aa: CASRRSGQDYEQYF; CDR3nt: TGTGCCAGCAGGCGCTCGGGACAGGACTACGAGCAGTACTTC
abundance: many; v_gene: TRBV4-1; j_gene: TRBJ2-3; d_gene: .; CDR3aa: CASRSGGDTQYF; CDR3nt: TGCGCCAGCAGGAGTGGGGGAGATACGCAGTATTTT
abundance: many; v_gene: TRBV12-3/TRBV12-4; j_gene: TRBJ2-2; d_gene: .; CDR3aa: CASSLRPHTGELFF; CDR3nt: TGTGCCAGCAGTTTACGTCCCCATACCGGGGAGCTGTTTTTT
abundance: .; v_gene: TRBV27; j_gene: TRBJ1-2; d_gene: .; CDR3aa: CASSSFPLTGRIYGYTF; CDR3nt: TGTGCCAGCAGTTCCTTTCCCTTGACGGGACGGATCTATGGCTACACCTTC
abundance: many; v_gene: TRBV9; j_gene: TRBJ1-6; d_gene: .; CDR3aa: CASSVAGNNSPLHF; CDR3nt: TGTGCCAGCAGCGTAGCGGGGAACAATTCACCCCTCCACTTT
abundance: many; v_gene: TRBV20-1; j_gene: TRBJ2-3; d_gene: .; CDR3aa: CSVSLTFHGDTQYF; CDR3nt: TGCAGTGTATCCTTGACATTTCATGGAGATACGCAGTATTTT
abundance: many; v_gene: TRBV5-1; j_gene: TRBJ1-5; d_gene: .; CDR3aa: CASRPTGNPQQPQHF; CDR3nt: TGCGCCAGCAGACCCACAGGGAACCCACAGCAGCCCCAGCATTTT
abundance: many; v_gene: TRBV12-3/TRBV12-4; j_gene: TRBJ2-7; d_gene: TRBD1; CDR3aa: CASSRPGQGIYEQYF; CDR3nt: TGTGCCAGCAGTCGCCCGGGACAGGGGATCTACGAGCAGTACTTC
abundance: many; v_gene: TRBV2; j_gene: TRBJ2-3; d_gene: TRBD2; CDR3aa: CASSVAGRGAQYF; CDR3nt: TGTGCCAGCAGCGTAGCGGGGCGGGGGGCGCAGTATTTT
abundance: many; v_gene: TRBV29-1; j_gene: TRBJ2-3; d_gene: .; CDR3aa: CSVEGTATDTQYF; CDR3nt: TGCAGCGTTGAAGGGACAGCCACAGATACGCAGTATTTT
abundance: .; v_gene: TRBV30; j_gene: TRBJ1-4; d_gene: TRBD1; CDR3aa: CAWTPGTGVEKLFF; CDR3nt: TGTGCCTGGACCCCCGGGACAGGGGTTGAAAAACTGTTTTTT
abundance: many; v_gene: TRBV20-1; j_gene: TRBJ1-6; d_gene: .; CDR3aa: CSALSRGRAPLHF; CDR3nt: TGCAGTGCCCTAAGTCGGGGACGGGCACCCCTCCACTTT
abundance: few; v_gene: TRBV20-1; j_gene: TRBJ2-7; d_gene: .; CDR3aa: CSASLRGGQYF; CDR3nt: TGCAGTGCTAGCTTAAGGGGGGGGCAGTACTTC
abundance: many; v_gene: TRBV3-1; j_gene: TRBJ2-7; d_gene: .; CDR3aa: CASSHGGVSYEQYF; CDR3nt: TGTGCCAGCAGCCATGGAGGGGTCTCCTACGAGCAGTACTTC
abundance: many; v_gene: TRBV20-1; j_gene: TRBJ2-7; d_gene: TRBD2; CDR3aa: CSARETSGIYEQYF; CDR3nt: TGCAGTGCTAGAGAGACTAGCGGGATTTACGAGCAGTACTTC
abundance: many; v_gene: TRBV24-1; j_gene: TRBJ2-5; d_gene: TRBD1; CDR3aa: CATSDFPGQGQETQYF; CDR3nt: TGTGCCACCAGTGATTTCCCGGGACAGGGGCAAGAGACCCAGTACTTC
abundance: many; v_gene: TRBV11-2; j_gene: TRBJ2-3; d_gene: .; CDR3aa: CASSPWGAPTDTQYF; CDR3nt: TGTGCCAGCAGCCCCTGGGGGGCGCCCACAGATACGCAGTATTTT
abundance: many; v_gene: TRBV29-1; j_gene: TRBJ2-5; d_gene: .; CDR3aa: CSVVGAFRETQYF; CDR3nt: TGCAGCGTTGTAGGGGCTTTTAGGGAGACCCAGTACTTC
abundance: many; v_gene: TRBV5-5; j_gene: TRBJ2-7; d_gene: .; CDR3aa: CASSLTGFAYEQYF; CDR3nt: TGTGCCAGCAGCTTGACAGGGTTTGCCTACGAGCAGTACTTC
abundance: many; v_gene: TRBV7-3; j_gene: TRBJ2-5; d_gene: .; CDR3aa: CANSKTLQETQYF; CDR3nt: TGTGCCAACTCAAAGACCCTTCAAGAGACCCAGTACTTC
abundance: medium-sized; v_gene: TRBV12-3/TRBV12-4; j_gene: TRBJ2-2; d_gene: TRBD1; CDR3aa: CASSLKGQGTGELFF; CDR3nt: TGTGCCAGCAGTTTGAAAGGACAGGGCACCGGGGAGCTGTTTTTT
abundance: many; v_gene: TRBV21-1; j_gene: TRBJ2-4; d_gene: .; CDR3aa: CASSTRQGVETAKNIQYF; CDR3nt: TGTGCCAGCAGCACGAGACAGGGGGTCGAAACGGCCAAAAACATTCAGTACTTC
abundance: once; v_gene: TRBV5-1; j_gene: TRBJ1-1; d_gene: .; CDR3aa: CASSLGQSEAFF; CDR3nt: TGCGCCAGCAGCTTGGGACAAAGTGAAGCTTTCTTT
abundance: many; v_gene: TRBV12-3/TRBV12-4; j_gene: TRBJ2-2; d_gene: TRBD1; CDR3aa: CASRQQGSGELFF; CDR3nt: TGTGCCAGCAGACAACAGGGGTCCGGGGAGCTGTTTTTT
abundance: many; v_gene: TRBV12-3/TRBV12-4; j_gene: TRBJ2-1; d_gene: .; CDR3aa: CASSLIFEQFF; CDR3nt: TGTGCCAGCAGTTTAATTTTTGAGCAGTTCTTC
abundance: many; v_gene: TRBV4-2; j_gene: TRBJ2-6; d_gene: .; CDR3aa: CASSQLDSGANVLTF; CDR3nt: TGTGCCAGCAGCCAATTAGACTCTGGGGCCAACGTCCTGACTTTC
abundance: many; v_gene: TRBV20-1; j_gene: TRBJ1-5; d_gene: .; CDR3aa: CSARDRRGSQHF; CDR3nt: TGCAGTGCTAGAGATCGGCGAGGTTCCCAGCATTTT
abundance: .; v_gene: TRBV7-9; j_gene: TRBJ2-7; d_gene: .; CDR3aa: CASSLTRMGRQYF; CDR3nt: TGTGCCAGCAGCTTAACTCGAATGGGGAGGCAGTACTTC
abundance: many; v_gene: TRBV7-9; j_gene: TRBJ2-1; d_gene: .; CDR3aa: CASSPTGQPINEQFF; CDR3nt: TGTGCCAGCAGCCCGACAGGTCAACCGATCAATGAGCAGTTCTTC
abundance: many; v_gene: TRBV5-1; j_gene: TRBJ2-7; d_gene: .; CDR3aa: CASSLTREAYEQYF; CDR3nt: TGCGCCAGCAGCTTGACCCGAGAGGCCTACGAGCAGTACTTC
abundance: many; v_gene: TRBV20-1; j_gene: TRBJ2-1; d_gene: .; CDR3aa: CSATTSVDEQFF; CDR3nt: TGCAGTGCTACAACTAGTGTCGATGAGCAGTTCTTC
abundance: many; v_gene: TRBV12-3/TRBV12-4; j_gene: TRBJ1-2; d_gene: .; CDR3aa: CASSAGKRYGYTF; CDR3nt: TGTGCCAGCAGTGCCGGGAAGAGGTATGGCTACACCTTC
abundance: many; v_gene: TRBV19; j_gene: TRBJ2-1; d_gene: .; CDR3aa: CASSTSGISYNEQFF; CDR3nt: TGTGCCAGTAGCACCTCAGGGATCTCCTACAATGAGCAGTTCTTC
abundance: many; v_gene: TRBV7-3; j_gene: TRBJ2-2; d_gene: TRBD2; CDR3aa: CASSSGGGTGELFF; CDR3nt: TGTGCCAGCAGCTCCGGGGGGGGCACCGGGGAGCTGTTTTTT
abundance: many; v_gene: TRBV12-3/TRBV12-4; j_gene: TRBJ2-3; d_gene: .; CDR3aa: CASSPRGNTDTQYF; CDR3nt: TGTGCCAGCAGTCCTCGCGGGAACACAGATACGCAGTATTTT
abundance: many; v_gene: TRBV13; j_gene: TRBJ2-1; d_gene: TRBD2; CDR3aa: CASSLDASGGAQAQFF; CDR3nt: TGTGCCAGCAGCTTAGACGCTAGCGGGGGGGCCCAGGCGCAGTTCTTC
abundance: many; v_gene: TRBV20-1; j_gene: TRBJ1-3; d_gene: TRBD1; CDR3aa: CSALDRARSGNTIYF; CDR3nt: TGCAGTGCTTTGGACAGGGCGCGCTCTGGAAACACCATATATTTT
abundance: many; v_gene: TRBV5-1; j_gene: TRBJ2-2; d_gene: .; CDR3aa: CASSLQDTGELFF; CDR3nt: TGCGCCAGCAGCTTACAGGACACCGGGGAGCTGTTTTTT
abundance: many; v_gene: TRBV20-1; j_gene: TRBJ2-5; d_gene: TRBD2; CDR3aa: CSARVAGTQETQYF; CDR3nt: TGCAGTGCTAGAGTAGCGGGGACTCAAGAGACCCAGTACTTC
abundance: many; v_gene: TRBV12-3/TRBV12-4; j_gene: TRBJ2-5; d_gene: .; CDR3aa: CASRGVGEETQYF; CDR3nt: TGTGCCAGCAGGGGGGTCGGCGAAGAGACCCAGTACTTC
abundance: many; v_gene: TRBV9; j_gene: TRBJ2-7; d_gene: TRBD2; CDR3aa: CASSVGGLADYEQYF; CDR3nt: TGTGCCAGCAGCGTAGGAGGACTAGCCGACTACGAGCAGTACTTC
abundance: few; v_gene: TRBV9; j_gene: TRBJ2-6; d_gene: .; CDR3aa: CASSVNSGANVLTF; CDR3nt: TGTGCCAGCAGCGTAAACTCTGGGGCCAACGTCCTGACTTTC
abundance: .; v_gene: TRBV4-1; j_gene: TRBJ2-1; d_gene: .; CDR3aa: CASSQIAATTFF; CDR3nt: TGCGCCAGCAGCCAGATAGCGGCAACCACGTTCTTC
abundance: many; v_gene: TRBV20-1; j_gene: TRBJ2-1; d_gene: TRBD2; CDR3aa: CSATATNRGTSGVGEQFF; CDR3nt: TGCAGTGCTACCGCCACAAACAGGGGTACTAGCGGGGTGGGCGAGCAGTTCTTC
abundance: many; v_gene: TRBV20-1; j_gene: TRBJ1-2; d_gene: TRBD1; CDR3aa: CSASPGTGYGYTF; CDR3nt: TGCAGTGCTAGCCCAGGGACAGGCTATGGCTACACCTTC
abundance: many; v_gene: TRBV29-1; j_gene: TRBJ1-5; d_gene: TRBD1; CDR3aa: CSVAQGASNQPQHF; CDR3nt: TGCAGCGTCGCCCAGGGGGCTAGCAATCAGCCCCAGCATTTT
abundance: many; v_gene: TRBV11-2; j_gene: TRBJ2-5; d_gene: .; CDR3aa: CASSRTGKETQYF; CDR3nt: TGTGCCAGCAGCCGGACGGGCAAAGAGACCCAGTACTTC
abundance: many; v_gene: TRBV5-1; j_gene: TRBJ2-7; d_gene: TRBD2; CDR3aa: CASSFGTSGSYEQYF; CDR3nt: TGCGCCAGCAGCTTCGGGACTAGCGGGAGTTACGAGCAGTACTTC
abundance: many; v_gene: TRBV20-1; j_gene: TRBJ1-2; d_gene: TRBD1; CDR3aa: CSATYNRGGYGYTF; CDR3nt: TGCAGTGCTACATACAACAGGGGAGGCTATGGCTACACCTTC
abundance: many; v_gene: TRBV12-3/TRBV12-4; j_gene: TRBJ2-6; d_gene: .; CDR3aa: CATGDSGANVLTF; CDR3nt: TGTGCCACCGGGGACTCTGGGGCCAACGTCCTGACTTTC